Below are 28 T cell receptor beta chains sequenced from a single sample in a study of T-cell memory formation after mild COVID-19. TCRdb itself ran the 5' RACE reads through MiXCR, one entry per CDR3 protein. The sample holds some 180,000 distinct CDR3 sequences; under 20% are singletons and the top ten take 3.9%. The material sequenced was PBMCs or a T cell subset sorted from them (not recorded which). The receptors come from a man aged 18-30 years who had mild COVID-19 (a few samples of this study predate the infection). Cell type and time point are not known.

V gene TRBV7-3 combines with J gene TRBJ2-3; D is possibly TRBD2 (6 bases). Germline loops: CDR1 SGHTA, CDR2 FQGTGA. CDR3 length: 15 amino acids. The ends were cut back, 5 bases at V and 6 bases at J, with 18 bases in the middle. CDR3 sequence: CASSAGGTARDTQYF. CDR3 bases: TGTGCCAGCAGCGCCGGCGGGACTGCCCGCGATACGCAGTATTTT.

This rearrangement joins TRBV7-3 to TRBJ2-5, with D tentatively TRBD1 (6 bases). Trimming stripped 5 bases from V and 0 bases from J, with 7 bases between. The CDR3 has 13 amino acids. Germline assignment: CDR1 SGHTA and CDR2 FQGTGA. For the CDR3, the DNA is TGTGCCAGCAGCGACAGGAACCAAGAGACCCAGTACTTC. Protein sequence: CASSDRNQETQYF.

The J gene is TRBJ1-1, the V gene TRBV10-3, with D possibly TRBD1 on 5 matching bases. The V gene lost 6 bases and the J gene lost 7 bases, with 9 bases spanning the gap. Germline V CDR1 and CDR2: ENHRY, SYGVKD. The CDR3 has 11 amino acids. CDR3 region: CAIRKTDEAFF. The CDR3 nucleotides read TGTGCCATCAGAAAGACAGATGAAGCTTTCTTT.

This clonotype has a handful of counts. The V gene is TRBV6-5, the J gene TRBJ2-3; D remains ambiguous. Germline values: CDR1 MNHEY, CDR2 SVGAGI. The V gene lost 0 bases and the J gene lost 6 bases, with 4 bases spanning the gap. The CDR3 totals 12 residues. The CDR3 loop is CASSYSMDTQYF. The CDR3 region has the DNA TGTGCCAGCAGTTACTCTATGGATACGCAGTATTTT.

J is TRBJ1-1 and V is TRBV10-3; tentatively, D is TRBD1 (5 bases). The CDR3 is 11 amino acids. Germline V gene data show CDR1 as ENHRY and CDR2 as SYGVKD. Trimming shortened V by 11 bases and J by 4 bases, and 11 bases separated the two germline ends. The CDR3: CASGGITEAFF. The CDR3 nucleotides read TGTGCCTCGGGGGGGATCACTGAAGCTTTCTTT.

This chain links TRBV20-1 with TRBJ2-5; maybe TRBD2 (5 bases). CDR1 and CDR2 (germline): DFQATT, SNEGSKA (reference sequence). The V end was cut by 3 bases, the J end by 1 base, with 15 bases between. The CDR3 spans 15 residues. The CDR3 bases are TGCAGTGCTAGTCTACCCCTGAGGGTCCAAGAGACCCAGTACTTC. It encodes CSASLPLRVQETQYF.

This clonotype was detected a few times. V gene TRBV7-2 combines with J gene TRBJ2-5; tentatively, D is TRBD2 (6 bases). CDR1 is SGHTA and CDR2 is FQGNSA in the germline V gene. CDR3 length: 15 residues. V lost 1 base and J 5 bases, leaving 14 bases between the germline ends. CDR3 sequence reads: CASSLGPPGGETQYF. The CDR3 region has the DNA TGTGCCAGCAGCTTAGGGCCTCCCGGGGGTGAGACCCAGTACTTC.

The chain joins TRBV20-1 to TRBJ1-2; TRBD1 aligns across 7 bases. The J segment lost 4 bases and the V segment lost 3 bases, leaving 14 bases of the junction unmatched. CDR3 size: 16 residues. Germline V gives CDR1 DFQATT, CDR2 SNEGSKA (reference sequence). This CDR3 is CSARSTGTGGSYGYTF. The CDR3 DNA is TGCAGTGCTAGGTCGACAGGGACGGGGGGTTCCTATGGCTACACCTTC.

This clonotype occurred a few times. This could be a read error, since a much larger clone is one nucleotide away. This chain connects TRBV7-3 to TRBJ2-2, with D unclear. Germline CDR1 and CDR2: SGHTA and FQGTGA. Trimming cost V 1 base and J 1 base, with 1 base left between them. The CDR3 runs 13 residues. CDR3 DNA sequence: TGTGCCAGCAGCTTAATGAACACCGGGGAGCTGTTTTTT. This translates into CASSLMNTGELFF.

The chain carries TRBV15 and TRBJ2-4, with 7 positions matching TRBD2. Trimming at V came to 0 bases and at J to 7 bases, leaving 6 bases not matched to a gene. CDR1 and CDR2 (germline): LNHNV, YYDKDF (reference sequence). The CDR3 spans 15 residues. CDR3 sequence reads: CATSRDPGLGNIQYF. The CDR3 DNA sequence: TGTGCCACCAGCAGAGACCCCGGACTAGGGAACATTCAGTACTTC.

The rearrangement joins TRBV3-1 to TRBJ2-3, with D tentatively TRBD1 (5 bases). CDR1 and CDR2 from the germline V gene are LGHDT and YNNKEL (reference sequence). The V end was cut by 3 bases, the J end by 2 bases, with 9 bases between. The CDR3 consists of 14 residues. The CDR3, as DNA: TGTGCCAGCAGCCATTCAGGGTTCACAGATACGCAGTATTTT. Residues: CASSHSGFTDTQYF.

This clonotype appeared many times. This chain uses TRBV5-1 with TRBJ1-2; D unresolved. The V gene lost 0 bases and the J gene lost 1 base, with 7 bases spanning the gap. The CDR3 is 14 amino acids. The germline V gene encodes CDR1 SGHRS and CDR2 YFSETQ. The CDR3 bases are TGCGCCAGCAGCTTGGATGGAAATAACTATGGCTACACCTTC. Residues: CASSLDGNNYGYTF.

The gene calls are TRBV20-1 and TRBJ1-1; no definite D call. The CDR3 totals 15 residues. The germline V gene encodes CDR1 DFQATT and CDR2 SNEGSKA (reference sequence). The V end was cut by 3 bases, the J end by 3 bases, with 17 bases between. The CDR3 reads CSARQAGGQDTEAFF. The CDR3 DNA reads as TGCAGTGCTAGGCAAGCTGGAGGGCAGGACACTGAAGCTTTCTTT.

The sample holds a few counts of this clonotype. This sequence joins TRBV4-2 and TRBJ2-1; D gene ambiguous. CDR1 LGHNA and CDR2 YNFKEQ come from the germline V gene. CDR3 length: 15 amino acids. Trimming stripped 4 bases from V and 0 bases from J, with 10 bases between. The CDR3 nucleotides read TGTGCCAGCAGCCCCGACGTGCACTCCTACAATGAGCAGTTCTTC. It specifies CASSPDVHSYNEQFF.

The chain carries TRBV4-3 and TRBJ1-1, with 7 bases that match TRBD1. Germline lookup yields CDR1 LGHNA and CDR2 YSLEER. This CDR3 region has 15 residues. The J segment lost 11 bases and the V segment lost 3 bases, leaving 15 bases of the junction unmatched. The CDR3 DNA follows: TGCGCCAGCAGCCAGGGTGCGGGACAGCTAGACGGGGCTTTCTTT. It is translated as CASSQGAGQLDGAFF.

This clonotype was observed a few times. This sequence joins TRBV9 and TRBJ1-3; no clear D gene. The CDR3 spans 17 residues. Germline V gene sequence: CDR1 SGDLS, CDR2 YYNGEE. V shed 0 bases and J shed 0 bases, with 13 bases lying between them. The CDR3 spells CASSVEVTASSGNTIYF. For the CDR3, the DNA is TGTGCCAGCAGCGTAGAGGTCACAGCGAGCTCTGGAAACACCATATATTTT.

The chain is built from TRBV5-1 and TRBJ2-2; D gene uncertain. CDR1 and CDR2 (germline): SGHRS, YFSETQ. CDR3 length: 15 residues. V was clipped by 0 bases and J by 2 bases, with 8 bases between them. The CDR3 DNA reads TGCGCCAGCAGCTTGGTCCCAGATAACACCGGGGAGCTGTTTTTT. It is translated as CASSLVPDNTGELFF.

The chain uses TRBV5-1 and TRBJ2-5; D gene unclear. The CDR3 has 14 residues. Trimming stripped 7 bases from V and 2 bases from J, with 15 bases between. Germline CDR1 and CDR2: SGHRS and YFSETQ. CDR3 bases: TGCGCCAGCCAAGTGGGGAAGGGACAAGAGACCCAGTACTTC. Its translation is CASQVGKGQETQYF.

This clonotype was seen a few times. The chain links TRBV5-1 to TRBJ2-1, with 7 positions matching TRBD1. V was clipped by 4 bases and J by 2 bases; unmatched bases: 6. The CDR3 sequence is 15 residues long. Per the germline V gene, CDR1 is SGHRS and CDR2 is YFSETQ. DNA for the CDR3: TGCGCCAGCAGCCCTGGACAGGCTGCCTACAATGAGCAGTTCTTC. Residues: CASSPGQAAYNEQFF.

This clonotype was detected many times. The junction differs from germline at one of its ends, possibly a read error. The V call is TRBV7-2, the J call TRBJ1-4, with D perhaps TRBD1 (6 bases). The CDR3 is made up of 13 amino acids. CDR1 is SGHTA, CDR2 FQGNSA, per germline. CDR3 nucleotide sequence: TGTGCCAGCAGCTCGGGACATAATGGAAAACTGTTTTTT. This gives the protein CASSSGHNGKLFF.

J is TRBJ1-1 and V is TRBV7-3; the match to TRBD1 covers 7 bases. The germline V gene has CDR1 SGHTA and CDR2 FQGTGA. The CDR3 extends over 14 amino acids. The J segment lost 7 bases and the V segment lost 4 bases, leaving 9 bases of the junction unmatched. CDR3 amino acids: CASSSYRGRGEAFF. The DNA for the CDR3 is TGTGCCAGCAGCTCCTACAGGGGTAGGGGTGAAGCTTTCTTT.

The rearrangement uses TRBV7-2 and TRBJ1-1; a weak D match, TRBD1 (6 bases). CDR3 length: 12 residues. The V end lost 4 bases, the J end lost 7 bases, and 10 bases lay between the germline ends. Germline CDR1 reads SGHTA; CDR2 reads FQGNSA. The chain's CDR3 is CASSSTGNEAFF. The DNA for the CDR3 is TGTGCCAGCAGCTCTACAGGGAATGAAGCTTTCTTT.

This clonotype was picked up a small number of times. This chain links TRBV20-1 with TRBJ2-7, with D possibly TRBD2 on 6 matching bases. The CDR3 sequence is 17 residues long. Trimming removed 0 bases at V and 4 bases at J, with 22 bases between. CDR1 and CDR2 from the germline V gene are DFQATT and SNEGSKA (reference sequence). The CDR3 spells CSAREEGSPVLGYEQYV. In DNA form, the CDR3 reads TGCAGTGCTAGAGAGGAGGGGTCCCCAGTCCTAGGTTACGAGCAGTACGTC.

The CDR3, as DNA: TGTGCCAGCAGCTTGATAGCGGGGGCCCCCGATACGCAGTATTTT. Translated, it gives CASSLIAGAPDTQYF. V and J are TRBV7-2 and TRBJ2-3; 9 bases agree with TRBD2. This CDR3 comprises 15 residues. From germline, CDR1 is SGHTA and CDR2 FQGNSA. V was pared by 3 bases and J by 6 bases, with 7 bases of the junction left unmatched.

This clonotype was seen only a few times. V is TRBV7-2 and J is TRBJ2-3; 8 bases match TRBD2. The CDR3 contains 14 residues. Trimming took 8 bases from V and 6 from J; bases not matched to a gene: 10. Germline lookup yields CDR1 SGHTA and CDR2 FQGNSA. The CDR3 loop is CASRSGTSVDTQYF. The CDR3 bases are TGTGCCAGCCGTAGCGGGACTTCTGTCGATACGCAGTATTTT.

The genes are TRBV27 and TRBJ2-7; 8 bases line up with TRBD2. V shed 7 bases, J shed 5 bases, and the junction held 13 bases outside the gene matches. The CDR3 runs 15 residues. CDR1 and CDR2 (germline): MNHEY, SMNVEV (reference sequence). The DNA for the CDR3 is TGTGCCAGCATCAAAACGGGGGGGACGTTAGACGAGCAGTACGTC. Protein sequence: CASIKTGGTLDEQYV.

This clonotype was recorded a few times. The genes are TRBV20-1 and TRBJ2-3; tentative D call: TRBD2 (5 bases). This CDR3 is built from 14 residues. CDR1 is DFQATT and CDR2 is SNEGSKA in the germline V gene (reference sequence). Trimming left V 1 base short and J 2 bases short, with 10 bases between. CDR3 nucleotides: TGCAGTGCTAGAGCGGGGTCCTCCACAGATACGCAGTATTTT. This translates into CSARAGSSTDTQYF.

This clonotype has a handful of counts. The chain combines TRBV5-1 with TRBJ1-1, with a possible D match to TRBD1 (5 bases). The CDR3 is 14 amino acids. The germline V gene encodes CDR1 SGHRS and CDR2 YFSETQ. The V end was cut by 4 bases, the J end by 2 bases, with 12 bases between. This CDR3 reads CASSPGDGNTEAFF. In DNA, the CDR3 is TGCGCCAGCAGCCCGGGGGACGGTAACACTGAAGCTTTCTTT. Looking up the rest from reference TRBV5-1 and TRBJ1-1 gives the full variable domain: KAGVTQTPRYLIKTRGQQVTLSCSPISGHRSVSWYQQTPGQGLQFLFEYFSETQRNKGNFPGRFSGRQFSNSRSEMNVSTLELGDSALYLCASSPGDGNTEAFFGQGTRLTVV.